This T cell receptor beta chain was found in a study of T cell responses to AZD1222 COVID-19 vaccine. General observations from the study: An increase in Spike-specific TCR breadth and depth was observed after two AZD1222 doses. The peak T cell response came first, and repertoires were sampled only after it. White British ancestry dominated among donors, who included more females, and clonal diversity was possibly underestimated.

Clones were sequenced by immunoSEQ multiplex PCR, and TCRdb holds only the in-frame ones, with some missing. The sample consists of 150,000 to 160,000 clones, 88% of them appearing once. Looked up from germline, CDR1 is SGDLS and CDR2 is YYNGEE. V was cut by 0 bases and J by 4 bases, with 10 bases left in between. The CDR3 has 15 residues. As regards this clone: Its antigen remains unidentified.

The TCR comes from an adult in good health. This sequence joins TRBV9 and TRBJ2-2; unclear D gene. The source material was peripheral blood, sampled on day 0 of AZD1222 vaccination. As DNA, the CDR3 is TGTGCCAGCAGCGTAGACAGCCCGGGCACCGGGGAGCTGTTTTTT. This sequence encodes CASSVDSPGTGELFF.